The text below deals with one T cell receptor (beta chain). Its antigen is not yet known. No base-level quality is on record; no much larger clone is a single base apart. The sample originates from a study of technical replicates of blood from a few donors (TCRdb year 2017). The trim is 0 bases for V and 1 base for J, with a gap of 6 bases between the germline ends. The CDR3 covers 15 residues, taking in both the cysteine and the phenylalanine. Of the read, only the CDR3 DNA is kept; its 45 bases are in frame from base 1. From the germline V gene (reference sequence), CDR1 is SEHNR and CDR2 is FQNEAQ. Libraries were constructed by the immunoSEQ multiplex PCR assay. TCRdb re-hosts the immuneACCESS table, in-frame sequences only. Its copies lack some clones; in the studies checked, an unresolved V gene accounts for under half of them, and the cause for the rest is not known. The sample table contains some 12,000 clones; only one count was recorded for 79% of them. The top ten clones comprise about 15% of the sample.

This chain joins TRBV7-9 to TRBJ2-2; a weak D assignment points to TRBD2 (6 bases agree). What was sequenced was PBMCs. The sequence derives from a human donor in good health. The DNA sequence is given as TGTGCCAGCAGCTTAGCGGGAGGGAACACCGGGGAGCTGTTTTTT. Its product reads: CASSLAGGNTGELFF.